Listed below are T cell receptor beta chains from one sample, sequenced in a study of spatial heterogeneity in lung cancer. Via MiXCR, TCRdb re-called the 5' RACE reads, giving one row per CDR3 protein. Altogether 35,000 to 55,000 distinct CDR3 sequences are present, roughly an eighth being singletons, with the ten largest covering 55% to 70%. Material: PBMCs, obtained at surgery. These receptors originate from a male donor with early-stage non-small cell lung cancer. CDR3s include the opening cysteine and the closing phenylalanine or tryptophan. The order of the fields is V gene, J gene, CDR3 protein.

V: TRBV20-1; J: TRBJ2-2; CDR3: CSAPKTGTTNTGELFF
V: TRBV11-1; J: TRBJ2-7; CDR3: CASSLAMTGSEQYF
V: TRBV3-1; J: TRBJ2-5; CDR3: CASSRLAGEETQYF
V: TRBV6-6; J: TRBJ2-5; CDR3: CASSSGSETQYF
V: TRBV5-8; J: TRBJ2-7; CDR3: CASSSGTGTLYEQYF
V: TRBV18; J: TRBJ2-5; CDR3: CASSPPSLPQETQYF
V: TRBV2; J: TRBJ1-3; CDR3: CASSGRDSGNTIYF
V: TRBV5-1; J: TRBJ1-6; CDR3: CASSLGYEGRTPLHF
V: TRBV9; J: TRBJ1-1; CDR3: CASSASTGRSTEAFF
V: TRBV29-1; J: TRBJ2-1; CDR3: CSIGRTYNEQFF
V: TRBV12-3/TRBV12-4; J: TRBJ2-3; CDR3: CASSRLGQGGTDTQYF
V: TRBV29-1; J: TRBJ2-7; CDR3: CSANSGGHREQYF
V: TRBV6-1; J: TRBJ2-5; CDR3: CASNPRGVETQYF
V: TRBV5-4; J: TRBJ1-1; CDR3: CASSLQQVDTEAFF
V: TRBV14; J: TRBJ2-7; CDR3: CASSQLWYEQYF
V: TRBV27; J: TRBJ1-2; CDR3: CASSRGMNYGYTF
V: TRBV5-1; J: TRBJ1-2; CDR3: CASSLDGYYGYTF
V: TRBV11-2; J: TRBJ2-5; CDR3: CASSWGLAAQETQYF
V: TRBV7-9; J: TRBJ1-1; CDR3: CASSERTGTTEAFF
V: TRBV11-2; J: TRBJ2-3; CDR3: CASSLAGPSTDTQYF
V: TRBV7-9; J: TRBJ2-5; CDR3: CAGGQGPQETQYF
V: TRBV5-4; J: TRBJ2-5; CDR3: CASSFSGALETQYF
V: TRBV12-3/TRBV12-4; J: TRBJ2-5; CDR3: CASSFHETQYF
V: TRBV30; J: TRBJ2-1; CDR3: CALQASGSYNEQFF
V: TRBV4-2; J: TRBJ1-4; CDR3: CASSQGGSTNEKLFF
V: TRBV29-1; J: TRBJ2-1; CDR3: CSARTSGRNEQFF
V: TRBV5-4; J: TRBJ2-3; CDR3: CASSPVPRDTQYF
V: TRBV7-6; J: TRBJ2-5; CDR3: CASSPNYGSGPETQYF
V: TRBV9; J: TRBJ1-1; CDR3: CASSVGGPMNTEAFF
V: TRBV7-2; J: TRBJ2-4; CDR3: CASSLSPEDIQYF
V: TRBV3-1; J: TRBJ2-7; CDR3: CASSQDSTGEDEQYF
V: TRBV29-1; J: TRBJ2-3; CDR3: CSVEEQGTDTQYF
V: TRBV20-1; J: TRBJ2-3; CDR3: CSAHGQGRFDTQYF
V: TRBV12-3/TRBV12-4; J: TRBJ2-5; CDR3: CASRPGPQGGETQYF
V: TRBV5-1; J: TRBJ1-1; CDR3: CASRAGSGLEAFF
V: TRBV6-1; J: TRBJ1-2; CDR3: CASSERALGGYTF
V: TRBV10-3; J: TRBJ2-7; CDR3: CAISGDPAYEQYF
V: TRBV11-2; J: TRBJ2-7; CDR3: CASSLAGTYEQYF
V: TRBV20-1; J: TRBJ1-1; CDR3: CSALGDMNTEAFF
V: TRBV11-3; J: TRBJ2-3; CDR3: CASSFGHLGPDTQYF
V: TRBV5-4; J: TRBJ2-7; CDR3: CASSLVSGNEQYF
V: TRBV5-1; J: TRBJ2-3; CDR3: CASSGTRGPTDTQYF